A single sample is the source of the 6 T cell receptor beta chains below, sequenced in a study of T-cell reconstitution after alpha-beta-depleted transplantation in children. Preparation of the TCRbeta library was carried out with unique molecular identifiers. TCRdb ran MiXCR on the PCR reads and lists one entry per CDR3 protein. The sample has roughly 300,000 distinct CDR3 sequences, about a tenth seen once. Sequencing used PBMCs from the stem cell graft donor, obtained from the stem cell graft. Receptor source: a human donor who donated a stem cell graft to a child with SCID.

The V call is TRBV3-1, the J call TRBJ1-3; TRBD1 matches at 7 bases. The CDR3 totals 16 residues. Germline CDR1 reads LGHDT; CDR2 reads YNNKEL (reference sequence). Losses at the gene ends were 4 bases for V and 0 bases for J; bases not matched to a gene: 6. CDR3 DNA: TGTGCCAGCAGCCGGACAGGCGACTACTCTGGAAACACCATATATTTT. It specifies CASSRTGDYSGNTIYF. The whole variable domain, filled in from reference TRBV3-1 and TRBJ1-3, reads DTAVSQTPKYLVTQMGNDKSIKCEQNLGHDTMYWYKQDSKKFLKIMFSYNNKELIINETVPNRFSPKSPDKAHLNLHINSLELGDSAVYFCASSRTGDYSGNTIYFGEGSWLTVV.

This clonotype has just a few counts. This chain joins TRBV3-1 and TRBJ2-5; D might be TRBD2 (9 bases). The germline V gene encodes CDR1 LGHDT and CDR2 YNNKEL (reference sequence). The CDR3 has 16 amino acids. V lost 4 bases to trimming and J lost 4 bases, with 19 bases between them. CDR3 nucleotides: TGTGCCAGCAGCCTCAGGGGGCGGGGGGGCGTAGAGACCCAGTACTTC. Translating it yields CASSLRGRGGVETQYF.

The table lists this clonotype with a few counts. V and J are TRBV20-1 and TRBJ2-5; 13 bases match TRBD2. This CDR3 is built from 15 residues. After removal of 6 bases from V and 4 bases from J, the junction contained 8 bases not matched to a gene. CDR1 is DFQATT and CDR2 is SNEGSKA in the germline V gene (reference sequence). CDR3 nucleotide sequence: TGCAGTGCCACACTAGCGGGGGGGCTAGGAGAGACCCAGTACTTC. Its protein is CSATLAGGLGETQYF.

The chain couples TRBV24-1 to TRBJ2-1, with TRBD2 identical over 7 bases. Trimming at V came to 0 bases and at J to 6 bases, leaving 4 bases not matched to a gene. Germline V lookup: CDR1 KGHDR, CDR2 SFDVKD. The CDR3 length is 15 residues. The CDR3: CATSDLASGSNEQFF. In nucleotides, the CDR3 is TGTGCCACCAGTGATTTGGCTAGCGGTTCCAATGAGCAGTTCTTC.

The rearrangement uses TRBV7-9 and TRBJ2-2; D not resolved. CDR1 is SEHNR, CDR2 FQNEAQ, per germline (reference sequence). The CDR3 has 15 amino acids. The V gene lost 5 bases and the J gene lost 7 bases, with 17 bases spanning the gap. DNA of the CDR3: TGTGCCAGCAGCGCCGCCCGGGCTTGGGGCGGGGAGCTGTTTTTT. This translates into CASSAARAWGGELFF.

This clonotype was counted at least ten times. This chain connects TRBV12-3 or TRBV12-4 to TRBJ2-3, with D unclear. With 6 bases removed from V and 0 bases from J, the gap between germline ends came to 10 bases. The CDR3 sequence is 14 residues long. Here the CDR3 reads CASSQLSSTDTQYF. CDR3 nucleotides: TGTGCCAGCAGCCAATTATCTAGCACAGATACGCAGTATTTT.